Below are 22 T cell receptor beta chains sequenced from a single sample in a study of CD8+ T cells in alopecia areata (dated by TCRdb to the late 2010s). The receptor library was made with the immunoSEQ multiplex PCR assay. RNA was extracted from all samples and reverse transcribed into cDNA as template for TCR sequencing. TCRdb carries this immuneACCESS record with in-frame sequences only. Its versions omit some clonotypes, under half of them owing to an unresolved V gene in the studies checked, with the rest unexplained. The sample records about 64,000 clones, about 40% of which are singletons. Just over 50% of the sample is in the top ten clones. Sequencing used NKG2D-low CD8+ T cells sorted from blood. The meaning of the sample's cell subset or site label: sorted CD8+ NKG2D-low blood T cells. The receptors were sampled from a human donor with alopecia areata.

The chain carries TRBV4-3 and TRBJ1-2; D unresolved. Trimming removed 5 bases at V and 0 bases at J, with 13 bases between. There are 15 residues in the CDR3. Germline CDR1 and CDR2: LGHNA and YSLEER. CDR3 sequence: CASSYGDSANYGYTF. The CDR3 region has the DNA TGCGCCAGCAGCTACGGGGATTCCGCTAACTATGGCTACACCTTC.

V gene TRBV4-2 combines with J gene TRBJ1-5, with 9 bases aligning to TRBD1. V shed 4 bases, J shed 0 bases, and the junction held 7 bases outside the gene matches. Germline V gives CDR1 LGHNA, CDR2 YNFKEQ. This CDR3 is 17 amino acids long. This chain's CDR3 is CASSLGTGSYSNQPQHF. The DNA for the CDR3 is TGTGCCAGCAGCCTCGGGACAGGGTCCTATAGCAATCAGCCCCAGCATTTT.

This sequence joins TRBV30 and TRBJ2-7; 9 bases line up with TRBD1. Germline CDR1 reads GTSNPN; CDR2 reads SVGIG (reference sequence). The CDR3 runs to 14 residues. V gave up 0 bases and J gave up 4 bases; unmatched junction bases: 4. CDR3 nucleotide sequence: TGTGCCTGGAGTGTCGGGGACAGGGCGTACGAGCAGTACTTC. It specifies CAWSVGDRAYEQYF.

The rearrangement joins TRBV5-6 to TRBJ2-4, with D possibly being TRBD2 (6 bases). The germline V and J ends were trimmed by 3 bases and 0 bases, with 10 bases remaining between them. The length of the CDR3 is 15 residues. Per the germline V gene, CDR1 is SGHDT and CDR2 is YYEEEE. CDR3 in DNA: TGTGCCAGCAGCTCCGGAGCGGGAGCCAAAAACATTCAGTACTTC. This encodes CASSSGAGAKNIQYF.

CDR3 protein: CASSRSGVNTEAFF. In DNA, the CDR3 is TGTGCCAGCAGCCGATCGGGAGTGAACACTGAAGCTTTCTTT. The rearrangement links TRBV7-9 to TRBJ1-1; D gene unclear. The CDR3 loop spans 14 amino acids. V lost 5 bases, J lost 0 bases, and 10 bases lay in between. Germline CDR1 SEHNR, CDR2 FQNEAQ (reference sequence).

The chain links TRBV5-1 to TRBJ2-7, with D hard to call. With 3 bases removed from V and 3 bases from J, the gap between germline ends came to 10 bases. CDR1 and CDR2 from the germline V gene are SGHRS and YFSETQ. The CDR3 has 13 amino acids. DNA of the CDR3: TGCGCCAGCAGCTGGAGTGACGGCTACGAGCAGTACTTC. Its translation is CASSWSDGYEQYF.

This chain uses TRBV6-5 with TRBJ2-7; tentative D call: TRBD1 (7 bases). V lost 2 bases and J 4 bases, leaving 18 bases between the germline ends. Germline assignment: CDR1 MNHEY and CDR2 SVGAGI. This CDR3 comprises 16 residues. CDR3 sequence: CASSYRARGAGYEQYF. Written as DNA, the CDR3 is TGTGCCAGCAGTTACCGTGCCAGGGGGGCAGGGTACGAGCAGTACTTC.

This clone was seen only a few times. The V gene is TRBV7-9, the J gene TRBJ2-1; 10 bases match TRBD2. CDR1 is SEHNR and CDR2 is FQNEAQ in the germline V gene (reference sequence). The CDR3 has 15 residues. Trimming cost V 5 bases and J 5 bases; bases outside gene matches: 6. The CDR3 DNA reads TGTGCCAGCAGCCCTAGGACTAGCGGAGACAATGAGCAGTTCTTC. It encodes CASSPRTSGDNEQFF.

J is TRBJ2-6 and V is TRBV30; the match to TRBD1 covers 7 bases. Germline V CDR1 and CDR2: GTSNPN, SVGIG (reference sequence). The CDR3 has 19 residues. The junction had 15 bases not matched to a gene; V was cut back by 0 bases and J by 4 bases. The CDR3 loop is CAWSVVQGESLSGANVLTF. CDR3 coding DNA: TGTGCCTGGAGTGTAGTCCAGGGGGAATCTCTGAGCGGGGCCAACGTCCTGACTTTC.

V usage is TRBV5-4 and J usage is TRBJ2-7; no clear D. Germline CDR1 reads SGHNT; CDR2 reads YYREEE (reference sequence). The germline V and J ends were trimmed by 4 bases and 1 base, with 9 bases remaining between them. The CDR3 totals 13 residues. CDR3 sequence (DNA): TGTGCCAGCAGCACGACATTATCCTACGAGCAGTACTTC. It codes for CASSTTLSYEQYF. The full variable domain, rest sourced from reference TRBV5-4 and TRBJ2-7, is ETGVTQSPTHLIKTRGQQVTLRCSSQSGHNTVSWYQQALGQGPQFIFQYYREEENGRGNFPPRFSGLQFPNYSSELNVNALELDDSALYLCASSTTLSYEQYFGPGTRLTVT.

This clone was seen a few times. The genes are TRBV29-1 and TRBJ1-2; the D is unclear. CDR3 size: 11 residues. V was pared by 6 bases and J by 8 bases, with 13 bases between. Germline V lookup: CDR1 SQVTM, CDR2 ANQGSEA. CDR3 nucleotide sequence: TGCAGCGTATTAACCCGGCGAGGCTACACCTTC. It specifies CSVLTRRGYTF. The full variable domain, in which reference TRBV29-1 and TRBJ1-2 provide the parts outside the CDR3, is SAVISQKPSRDICQRGTSLTIQCQVDSQVTMMFWYRQQPGQSLTLIATANQGSEATYESGFVIDKFPISRPNLTFSTLTVSNMSPEDSSIYLCSVLTRRGYTFGSGTRLTVV.

The chain links TRBV27 to TRBJ2-5; 10 positions match TRBD2. The last part of the DNA fits TRBJ2-7 better; the J call may be wrong. The CDR3 is made up of 15 amino acids. CDR1 MNHEY and CDR2 SMNVEV come from the germline V gene (reference sequence). The CDR3 bases are TGTGCCAGCAGTTTAACTGCTAGCGGGAGTTACGAGCAGTACTTC. Its protein is CASSLTASGSYEQYF.

The V gene is TRBV30, the J gene TRBJ2-5; no reliable D call. Germline lookup yields CDR1 GTSNPN and CDR2 SVGIG (reference sequence). The CDR3 spans 11 residues. V gave up 3 bases and J gave up 9 bases, with 11 bases separating them. The CDR3 sequence: CAWRTSMAQYF. CDR3 nucleotides: TGTGCCTGGAGGACGTCCATGGCCCAGTACTTC.

V gene TRBV4-2 combines with J gene TRBJ2-2, with 8 positions matching TRBD1. Germline CDR1 is LGHNA and CDR2 is YNFKEQ. With 3 bases clipped from V and 5 bases from J, the junction kept 2 bases outside the gene matches. The CDR3 has 14 amino acids. The CDR3, as DNA: TGTGCCAGCAGCCATAGACAGGGGACCGGGGAGCTGTTTTTT. The encoded protein is CASSHRQGTGELFF.

V usage is TRBV7-8 and J usage is TRBJ1-1; unclear D gene. There are 12 residues in the CDR3. V shed 5 bases and J shed 6 bases, with 10 bases lying between them. Germline CDR1 reads SGHVS; CDR2 reads FQNEAQ. Here the CDR3 DNA reads TGTGCCAGCAGCCCGTCATACGCTGAAGCTTTCTTT. Its translation: CASSPSYAEAFF.

V is TRBV13 and J is TRBJ2-1; D is unclear. This CDR3 is 11 amino acids long. Germline V gives CDR1 PRHDT, CDR2 FYEKMQ (reference sequence). V lost 6 bases to trimming and J lost 12 bases, with 12 bases between them. CDR3 residues: CASRGRSGQFF. In nucleotides, the CDR3 is TGTGCCAGCAGAGGTCGGAGTGGGCAGTTCTTC.

This rearrangement joins TRBV4-3 to TRBJ2-5; maybe TRBD2 (5 bases). V lost 0 bases and J 5 bases, leaving 19 bases between the germline ends. Germline V gives CDR1 LGHNA, CDR2 YSLEER. The CDR3 has 17 amino acids. The CDR3 coding sequence is TGCGCCAGCAGCCAAGATCCATGGTCGTACGGGGAGGAGACCCAGTACTTC. Protein sequence: CASSQDPWSYGEETQYF.

This chain joins TRBV6-5 and TRBJ1-2; no clear D. The CDR3 runs 15 residues. Germline assignment: CDR1 MNHEY and CDR2 SVGAGI. The germline V and J ends were trimmed by 3 bases and 4 bases, with 15 bases remaining between them. The CDR3 loop is CASSYFIGSGYGYTF. CDR3 nucleotide sequence: TGTGCCAGCAGTTATTTTATAGGCAGCGGCTATGGCTACACCTTC.

The rearrangement uses TRBV4-3 and TRBJ2-7; no definite D call. This CDR3 is built from 13 residues. Trimming took 0 bases from V and 3 from J, leaving 6 bases between them. In germline, CDR1 is LGHNA, CDR2 YSLEER. In nucleotides, the CDR3 is TGCGCCAGCAGCCAAGATACAAGCTACGAGCAGTACTTC. Its protein is CASSQDTSYEQYF.

This chain links TRBV4-3 with TRBJ1-1; unclear D gene. V gave up 4 bases and J gave up 0 bases, with 9 bases separating them. Germline-derived CDR1 and CDR2 are LGHNA and YSLEER. The CDR3 is 14 residues long. The CDR3 protein is CASSRGQMNTEAFF. DNA of the CDR3: TGCGCCAGCAGCCGTGGGCAGATGAACACTGAAGCTTTCTTT.

This chain joins TRBV19 and TRBJ2-2; no clear D. The V end lost 3 bases, the J end lost 7 bases, and 12 bases lay between the germline ends. CDR1 is LNHDA, CDR2 SQIVND, per germline (reference sequence). This CDR3 has 14 residues. Here the CDR3 reads CASSIAPRSGELFF. As DNA, the CDR3 is TGTGCCAGTAGTATCGCCCCCAGGAGCGGGGAGCTGTTTTTT.

This clone was seen more than once but under ten times. The genes are TRBV28 and TRBJ2-7; 8 positions agree with TRBD2. J lost 5 bases, V lost 5 bases, and 5 bases had no gene match. Germline CDR1 and CDR2: MDHEN and SYDVKM. This CDR3 region has 13 residues. The CDR3 sequence: CASSPGLVHEQYF. The CDR3 nucleotides read TGTGCCAGCAGTCCGGGACTAGTGCACGAGCAGTACTTC.